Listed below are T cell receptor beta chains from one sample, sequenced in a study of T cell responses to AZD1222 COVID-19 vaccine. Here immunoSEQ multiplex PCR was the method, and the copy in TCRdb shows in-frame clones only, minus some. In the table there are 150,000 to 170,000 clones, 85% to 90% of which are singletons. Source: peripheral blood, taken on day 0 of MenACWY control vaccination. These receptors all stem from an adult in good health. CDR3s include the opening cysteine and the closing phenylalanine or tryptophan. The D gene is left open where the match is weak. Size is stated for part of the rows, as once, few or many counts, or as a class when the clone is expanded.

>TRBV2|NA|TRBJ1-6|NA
TGTGCCAGCAGAGCAAGTCGACAGAACTCACCCCTCCACTTT
CASRASRQNSPLHF
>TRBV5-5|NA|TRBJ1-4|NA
TGTGCCAGCAGCTTGGCAGTAGGGGGGAAGGGGCCTAATGAAAAACTGTTTTTT
CASSLAVGGKGPNEKLFF
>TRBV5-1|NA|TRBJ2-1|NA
TGCGCCAGCAGCGTGGTTCGGGTCAGGGGAAGGAATGAGCAGTTCTTC
CASSVVRVRGRNEQFF
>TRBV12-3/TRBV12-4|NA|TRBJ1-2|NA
TGTGCCAGCAGTCGGCAAGGGCTCTATGGCTACACCTTC
CASSRQGLYGYTF
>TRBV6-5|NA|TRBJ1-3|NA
TGTGCCAGCAGTTGGACAGTCTCTGGAAACACCATATATTTT
CASSWTVSGNTIYF
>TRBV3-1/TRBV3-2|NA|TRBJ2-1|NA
TGTGCCAGCGGCCCAAGAGCTCTGGCCCCCCCCAATGAGCAGTTCTTC
CASGPRALAPPNEQFF
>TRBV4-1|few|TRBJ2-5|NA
TGCGCCAGCAGCCTCGAACGGGACCAAGGGGAGACCCAGTACTTC
CASSLERDQGETQYF
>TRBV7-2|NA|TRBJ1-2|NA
TGTGCCAGCAGCTTAGTGGGATCCTATGGCTACACCTTC
CASSLVGSYGYTF
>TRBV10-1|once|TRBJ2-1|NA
TGCGCCAGCAGTGAGTCGACCCTTCAGCAGTTCTTC
CASSESTLQQFF
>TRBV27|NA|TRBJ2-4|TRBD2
TGTGCCAGCATGATAAGTAGCGGGGGAAACATTCAGTACTTC
CASMISSGGNIQYF
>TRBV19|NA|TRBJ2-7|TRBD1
TGTGCCAGTAGTATCCGAGGAGCAGGGGGCTACGAGCAGTACTTC
CASSIRGAGGYEQYF
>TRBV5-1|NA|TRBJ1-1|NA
TGCGCCAGCGGGATACCCCCGAACACTGAAGCTTTCTTT
CASGIPPNTEAFF
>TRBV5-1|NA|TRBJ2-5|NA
TGCGCCAGCAGCTTGGATTTTCTGGTAAACCAAGAGACCCAGTACTTC
CASSLDFLVNQETQYF
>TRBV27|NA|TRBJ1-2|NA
TGTGCCAGCAGTTTATCGTGGCCAATGGATGGCTACACCTTC
CASSLSWPMDGYTF
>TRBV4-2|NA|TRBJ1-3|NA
TGTGCCAGCAGCCAAGCGAGGGCCCCTGGAAACACCATATATTTT
CASSQARAPGNTIYF
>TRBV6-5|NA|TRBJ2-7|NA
TGTGCCAGCACTATGACCCTTGGGGGCGAGCAGTACTTC
CASTMTLGGEQYF
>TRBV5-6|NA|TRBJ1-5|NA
TGTGCCAGCAGCCTAAAGCTCAGCAATCAGCCCCAGCATTTT
CASSLKLSNQPQHF
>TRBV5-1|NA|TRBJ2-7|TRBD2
TGCGCCAGCAGTAAAAATAGCGCCGGGACTAGCGGGAGCTTTAACGAGCAGTACTTC
CASSKNSAGTSGSFNEQYF
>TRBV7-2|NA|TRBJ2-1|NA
TGTGCCAGCAGCTTAGTTTCCGCCAATGAGCAGTTCTTC
CASSLVSANEQFF
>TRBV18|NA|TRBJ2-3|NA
TGTGCCAGCTCACCGGCTAGCCGCACAGATACGCAGTATTTT
CASSPASRTDTQYF
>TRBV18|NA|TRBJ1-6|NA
TGTGCCAGCTCACCAATTGGACGGGGTGGCAATTCACCCCTCCACTTT
CASSPIGRGGNSPLHF
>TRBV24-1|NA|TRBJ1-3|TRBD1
TGTGCCACCAGTGCAGCGACAGGGATCGGAAACACCATATATTTT
CATSAATGIGNTIYF
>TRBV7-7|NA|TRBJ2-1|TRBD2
TGTGCTAGCAGCTTAGCGGGACTAGCGGACAATGAGCAGTTCTTC
CASSLAGLADNEQFF
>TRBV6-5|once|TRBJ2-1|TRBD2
TGTGCCAGCAGTTTCTCGGCTGGTGCGGGAGGTAATGAGCAGTTCTTC
CASSFSAGAGGNEQFF
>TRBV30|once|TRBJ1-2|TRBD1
TGTGCCTGGAGCGGGGACAGAGGGGACTATGGCTACACCTTC
CAWSGDRGDYGYTF